This T cell receptor (beta chain) emerged from a study of CD8 T cells in Susac syndrome. Study-level information: At blood draw, Susac syndrome patients were therapy-naive, on corticosteroids, or on intravenous immunoglobulin alone.

Comment on this clonotype: At one end the junction does not follow the germline gene, possibly because of a read error.

Random hexamers primed reverse transcription of roughly 0.5 to 1 ug RNA. TCRdb reprocessed the immunoSEQ multiplex PCR reads with MiXCR, giving one entry per CDR3 protein. Among roughly 180,000 distinct CDR3 sequences listed, 85% to 95% were seen once. The CDR3 spans 14 residues. The clonotype originates from a human donor with Susac syndrome. V is TRBV12-3 or TRBV12-4 and J is TRBJ2-3, with 7 bases that match TRBD2. Source material: CD4+ T cells from PBMCs. This CDR3 is CASRLAGATDTQYF. CDR3 nucleotide sequence: TGTGCCAGCAGGTTAGCGGGTGCCACAGATACGCAGTATTTT.